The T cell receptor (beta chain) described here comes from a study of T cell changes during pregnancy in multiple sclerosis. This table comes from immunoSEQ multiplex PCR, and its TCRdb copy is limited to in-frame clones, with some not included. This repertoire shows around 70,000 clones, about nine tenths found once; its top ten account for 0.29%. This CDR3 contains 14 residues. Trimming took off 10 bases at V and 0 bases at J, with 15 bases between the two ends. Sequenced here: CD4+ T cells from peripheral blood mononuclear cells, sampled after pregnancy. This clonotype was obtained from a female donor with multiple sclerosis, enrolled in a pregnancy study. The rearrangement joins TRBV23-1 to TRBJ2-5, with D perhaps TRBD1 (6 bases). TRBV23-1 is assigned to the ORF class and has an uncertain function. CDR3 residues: CAIYSGQYQETQYF. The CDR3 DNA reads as TGCGCCATTTATTCGGGACAATACCAAGAGACCCAGTACTTC.